This T cell receptor beta chain derives from a study of T cells expressing NK-cell markers. Study context: With respect to HCMV, most of the eight sequenced donors were seropositive, and one was seronegative.

TCRdb re-called the 5' RACE reads and shows each CDR3 protein once, DNA omitted. The table lists tens of thousands of distinct CDR3 sequences. The sample taken for sequencing was blood T cells: a sorted CD56 or NKG2C T cell subset, CD4+ or CD8+ T cells, or bulk PBMC T cells (not recorded which). This receptor was identified in a woman aged 18 to 75 in good health.

CDR3 residues: CASSLGDRSYGYTF. This sequence joins TRBV5-1 and TRBJ1-2; TCRdb reports TRBD1, a call that lacks DNA to check it against. This CDR3 is built from 14 residues. Germline V CDR1 and CDR2: SGHRS, YFSETQ.